A single sample gave rise to the 12 T cell receptor beta chains below, sequenced in a study of response to subunit inactivated influenza vaccine listed by TCRdb under 2018. Receptor amplification or capture employed RT-PCR. The data were produced on an Illumina HiSeq 2500. TCRdb passed the public sequencing reads through fastp at Q25 and MiXCR, retaining productive beta sequences. Rows are unified per CDR3 protein, each entry keeping the most common DNA and genes. In this sample the table shows 500,000 to 750,000 distinct CDR3 sequences, around 13% of which occur a single time. The ten top clones hold 8.5% to 14% of the sample. The starting material was PBMCs from blood, obtained 11 to 12 days after vaccination. The receptors were gathered from a man aged 50-59 years who received an inactivated influenza vaccine. Donor details come from another sample of the same person, matched by shared clones.

The rearrangement joins TRBV15 to TRBJ2-7; D not certain. Germline V gives CDR1 LNHNV, CDR2 YYDKDF (reference sequence). The V end was cut by 5 bases, the J end by 2 bases, with 13 bases between. CDR3 length equals 14 residues. CDR3 region: CATSQAGGPYEQYF. The CDR3 DNA follows: TGTGCCACCAGCCAGGCAGGTGGTCCCTACGAGCAGTACTTC. Looking up the rest from reference TRBV15 and TRBJ2-7 gives the full variable domain: DAMVIQNPRYQVTQFGKPVTLSCSQTLNHNVMYWYQQKSSQAPKLLFHYYDKDFNNEADTPDNFQSRRPNTSFCFLDIRSPGLGDTAMYLCATSQAGGPYEQYFGPGTRLTVT.

Ten or more counts support this clonotype. As DNA, the CDR3 is TGTGCCAGCAGCGTAGATCCTCGGACAGGAGTGGGGATAGCCAACGTCCTGACTTTC. Translation: CASSVDPRTGVGIANVLTF. The rearrangement uses TRBV9 and TRBJ2-6, with 7 bases that match TRBD1. This CDR3 spans 19 amino acids. From germline, CDR1 is SGDLS and CDR2 YYNGEE. With V trimmed by 0 bases and J by 7 bases, 16 bases remained unmatched.

This clonotype was seen only a few times. The chain links TRBV12-3 or TRBV12-4 to TRBJ2-1; tentative D call: TRBD2 (6 bases). The CDR3 is 16 residues long. V was cut by 5 bases and J by 6 bases, with 20 bases left in between. The CDR3 bases are TGTGCCAGCAGTCCCACCATAGCGGTTGTTGGCAATGAGCAGTTCTTC. This translates into CASSPTIAVVGNEQFF.

This clonotype showed up just a few times. V gene TRBV15 combines with J gene TRBJ2-5, with TRBD1 as a possible D gene (6 bases). Looked up from germline, CDR1 is LNHNV and CDR2 is YYDKDF (reference sequence). This CDR3 contains 12 residues. V lost 0 bases to trimming and J lost 9 bases, with 8 bases between them. CDR3 amino acids: CATSRDRGSQYF. The CDR3 DNA is TGTGCCACCAGCAGAGATAGGGGGTCCCAGTACTTC.

This clonotype was seen more than once but under ten times. The chain joins TRBV7-2 to TRBJ2-7; D gene unclear. The CDR3 is 15 residues long. V was cut by 2 bases and J by 2 bases, with 13 bases left in between. In germline, CDR1 is SGHTA, CDR2 FQGNSA. The CDR3 DNA reads TGTGCCAGCAGCTTACGAAAGCAACCAACCTACGAGCAGTACTTC. The encoded protein is CASSLRKQPTYEQYF.

J is TRBJ2-7 and V is TRBV5-6; possible D gene TRBD2, 5 bases. CDR1 is SGHDT, CDR2 YYEEEE, per germline. The CDR3 is 14 amino acids. V was pared by 4 bases and J by 2 bases, with 13 bases between. The CDR3 protein is CASSHRGVTYEQYF. The CDR3 DNA is TGTGCCAGCAGCCATCGGGGTGTCACCTACGAGCAGTACTTC.

The chain combines TRBV7-2 with TRBJ2-7, with 7 bases lining up with TRBD2. CDR1 is SGHTA, CDR2 FQGNSA, per germline. The CDR3 has 15 residues. The J segment lost 3 bases and the V segment lost 6 bases, leaving 11 bases of the junction unmatched. DNA of the CDR3: TGTGCCAGCAGTCAAAAGGGCCCGGGGGGCTACGAGCAGTACTTC. It codes for CASSQKGPGGYEQYF.

The chain couples TRBV20-1 to TRBJ2-7; a weak D match, TRBD1 (6 bases). Per germline, CDR1 DFQATT and CDR2 SNEGSKA (reference sequence). Trimming took off 0 bases at V and 5 bases at J, with 14 bases between the two ends. This CDR3 region has 14 residues. The CDR3 loop reads CSARDRVRGHEQYF. The CDR3 DNA follows: TGCAGTGCTAGAGATCGCGTCAGGGGACACGAGCAGTACTTC.

This chain uses TRBV6-2 or TRBV6-3 with TRBJ2-5; maybe TRBD2 (5 bases). CDR3 length equals 13 residues. From germline, CDR1 is MNHEY and CDR2 SVGEGT. The ends were cut back, 4 bases at V and 5 bases at J, with 11 bases in the middle. The chain's CDR3 is CASSSPSGETQYF. The CDR3 nucleotides are TGTGCCAGCAGTTCCCCGTCGGGGGAGACCCAGTACTTC.

The chain links TRBV12-3 or TRBV12-4 to TRBJ2-5; D gene ambiguous. This CDR3 comprises 13 residues. V gave up 4 bases and J gave up 2 bases, with 8 bases separating them. CDR3: CASSSHEQETQYF. The CDR3 DNA is TGTGCCAGCAGTTCTCATGAACAAGAGACCCAGTACTTC.

This clonotype was counted once. The chain recombines TRBV7-2 with TRBJ2-3, with D tentatively TRBD2 (5 bases). Per the germline V gene, CDR1 is SGHTA and CDR2 is FQGNSA. This CDR3 has 14 residues. V lost 8 bases and J 3 bases, leaving 15 bases between the germline ends. The CDR3 protein is CASGPGLTTDTQYF. The CDR3 nucleotides read TGTGCCAGCGGTCCTGGACTGACGACAGATACGCAGTATTTT.

The V gene is TRBV6-5, the J gene TRBJ2-2; D not certain. The CDR3 consists of 12 residues. Germline V gene data show CDR1 as MNHEY and CDR2 as SVGAGI. The V and J ends lost 2 bases and 7 bases respectively, with 5 bases between them. DNA of the CDR3: TGTGCCAGCAGTTACCGCCGCGGGGAGCTGTTTTTT. This gives the protein CASSYRRGELFF.